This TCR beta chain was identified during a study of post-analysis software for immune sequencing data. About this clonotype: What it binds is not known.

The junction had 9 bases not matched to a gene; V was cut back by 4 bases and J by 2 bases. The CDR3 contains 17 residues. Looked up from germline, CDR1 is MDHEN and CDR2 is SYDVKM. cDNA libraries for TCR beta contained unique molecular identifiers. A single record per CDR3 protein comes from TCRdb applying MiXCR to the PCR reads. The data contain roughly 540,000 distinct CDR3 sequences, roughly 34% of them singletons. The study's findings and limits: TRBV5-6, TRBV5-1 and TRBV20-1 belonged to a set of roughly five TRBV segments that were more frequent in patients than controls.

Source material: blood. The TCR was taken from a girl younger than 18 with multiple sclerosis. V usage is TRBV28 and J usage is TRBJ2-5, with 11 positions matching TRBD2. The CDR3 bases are TGTGCCAGCAGTTCAAAGTGGGGACTAGCGGTGCAAGAGACCCAGTACTTC. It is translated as CASSSKWGLAVQETQYF.